The 4 T cell receptor beta chains below were found in one sample sequenced in a study of blood T cells in healthy people across ages. It was with a sample-barcoded 5' primer and a J-beta primer mix that a second PCR of roughly 6 to 12 cycles was run. TCRdb reprocessed the 5' RACE reads via MiXCR and lists one record per CDR3 protein. The repertoire has roughly 930,000 distinct CDR3 sequences, under 50% of them found once; the top ten carry over 10%. Sequenced sample: blood. The receptors come from a man younger than 40 in good health.

The chain recombines TRBV7-2 with TRBJ1-2; 8 positions match TRBD1. The length of the CDR3 is 17 residues. CDR1 SGHTA and CDR2 FQGNSA come from the germline V gene. V gave up 4 bases and J gave up 8 bases; unmatched junction bases: 18. The CDR3 protein is CASSSSGQVAVKEGYTF. The CDR3 DNA sequence: TGTGCCAGCAGCTCCTCGGGACAGGTTGCAGTAAAGGAGGGCTACACCTTC.

A few counts support this clonotype. This chain connects TRBV15 to TRBJ2-5; the D is unclear. V lost 1 base, J lost 0 bases, and 6 bases lay in between. This CDR3 has 14 residues. Germline V gives CDR1 LNHNV, CDR2 YYDKDF (reference sequence). CDR3 sequence (DNA): TGTGCCACCAGCAGAGGTCTACACCAAGAGACCCAGTACTTC. This sequence encodes CATSRGLHQETQYF.

This clonotype came up a few times. The chain couples TRBV10-3 to TRBJ1-1; a weak D match, TRBD1 (5 bases). V was trimmed by 6 bases and J by 8 bases, leaving 16 bases between them. The CDR3 contains 13 residues. Germline V gene sequence: CDR1 ENHRY, CDR2 SYGVKD. Written as DNA, the CDR3 is TGTGCCATCAGCCCTCCGGGGCTGACGGAAGCTTTCTTT. Its translation: CAISPPGLTEAFF.

The chain uses TRBV4-3 and TRBJ1-2; no clear D. The germline V gene has CDR1 LGHNA and CDR2 YSLEER. The germline V and J ends were trimmed by 1 base and 0 bases, with 9 bases remaining between them. The CDR3 has 15 residues. The CDR3 DNA sequence: TGCGCCAGCAGCCAAGTTTACAGTGCTAACTATGGCTACACCTTC. This translates into CASSQVYSANYGYTF.